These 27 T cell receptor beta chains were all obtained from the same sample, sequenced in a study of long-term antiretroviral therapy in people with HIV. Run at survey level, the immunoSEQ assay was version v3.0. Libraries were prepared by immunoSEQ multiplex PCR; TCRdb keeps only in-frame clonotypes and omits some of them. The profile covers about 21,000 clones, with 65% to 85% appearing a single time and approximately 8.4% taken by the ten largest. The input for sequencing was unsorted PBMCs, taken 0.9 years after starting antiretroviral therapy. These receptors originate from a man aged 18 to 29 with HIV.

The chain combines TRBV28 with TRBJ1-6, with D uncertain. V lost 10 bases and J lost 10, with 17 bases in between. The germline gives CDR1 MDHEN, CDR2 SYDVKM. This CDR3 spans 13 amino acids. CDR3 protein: CATRSVPYSPLHF. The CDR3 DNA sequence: TGTGCCACCCGGTCCGTCCCATACTCACCCCTCCACTTT.

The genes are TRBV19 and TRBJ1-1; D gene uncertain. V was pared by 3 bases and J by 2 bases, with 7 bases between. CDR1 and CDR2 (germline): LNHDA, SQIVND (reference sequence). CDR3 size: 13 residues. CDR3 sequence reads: CASSISVNTEAFF. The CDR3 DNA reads TGTGCCAGTAGTATCTCTGTAAACACTGAAGCTTTCTTT.

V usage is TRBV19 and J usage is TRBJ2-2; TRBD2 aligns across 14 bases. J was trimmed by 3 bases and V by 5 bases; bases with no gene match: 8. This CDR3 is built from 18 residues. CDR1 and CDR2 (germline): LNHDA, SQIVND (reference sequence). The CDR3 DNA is TGTGCCAGTAGTCTTGGACTAGCGGGGGGCCGGGACACCGGGGAGCTGTTTTTT. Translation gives CASSLGLAGGRDTGELFF.

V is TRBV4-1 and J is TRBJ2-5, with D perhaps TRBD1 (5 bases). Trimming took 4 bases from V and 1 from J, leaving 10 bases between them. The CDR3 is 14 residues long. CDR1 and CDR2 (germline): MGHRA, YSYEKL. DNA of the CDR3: TGCGCCAGCAGCCCCCGGACAACCCAAGAGACCCAGTACTTC. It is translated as CASSPRTTQETQYF.

CDR3 residues: CASSTAQGLFSPLHF. The CDR3 region has the DNA TGTGCCAGTAGTACCGCCCAGGGACTCTTTTCACCCCTCCACTTT. The V and J genes are TRBV19 and TRBJ1-6, with D possibly TRBD1 on 5 matching bases. V dropped 4 bases and J dropped 9 bases, with 16 bases sitting between them. There are 15 residues in the CDR3. Per the germline V gene, CDR1 is LNHDA and CDR2 is SQIVND (reference sequence).

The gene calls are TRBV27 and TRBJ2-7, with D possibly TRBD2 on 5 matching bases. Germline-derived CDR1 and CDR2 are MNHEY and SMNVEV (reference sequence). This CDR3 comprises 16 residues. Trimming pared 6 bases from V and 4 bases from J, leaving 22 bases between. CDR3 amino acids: CASSPIFLGVKYEQYV. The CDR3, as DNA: TGTGCCAGCAGCCCGATATTTCTCGGGGTTAAATACGAGCAGTACGTC.

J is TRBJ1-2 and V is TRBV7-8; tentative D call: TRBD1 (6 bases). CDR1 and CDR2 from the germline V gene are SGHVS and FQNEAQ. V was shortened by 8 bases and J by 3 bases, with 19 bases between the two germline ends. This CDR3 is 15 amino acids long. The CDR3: CASGGTHEGDYGYTF. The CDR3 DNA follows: TGTGCCAGCGGCGGGACACATGAGGGGGACTATGGCTACACCTTC. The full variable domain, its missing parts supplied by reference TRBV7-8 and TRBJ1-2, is GAGVSQSPRYKVAKRGQDVALRCDPISGHVSLFWYQQALGQGPEFLTYFQNEAQLDKSGLPSDRFFAERPEGSVSTLKIQRTQQEDSAVYLCASGGTHEGDYGYTFGSGTRLTVV.

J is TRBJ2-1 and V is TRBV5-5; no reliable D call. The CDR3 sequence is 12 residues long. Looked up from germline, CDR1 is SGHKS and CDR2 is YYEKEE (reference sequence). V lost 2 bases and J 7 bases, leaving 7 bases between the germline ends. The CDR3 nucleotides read TGTGCCAGCAGCTTTGTGGGAAATGAGCAGTTCTTC. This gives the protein CASSFVGNEQFF.

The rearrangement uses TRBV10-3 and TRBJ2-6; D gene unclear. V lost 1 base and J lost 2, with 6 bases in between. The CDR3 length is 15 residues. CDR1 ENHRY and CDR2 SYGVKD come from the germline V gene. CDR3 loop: CAISELGTGANVLTF. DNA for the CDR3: TGTGCCATCAGTGAGTTAGGGACTGGGGCCAACGTCCTGACTTTC.

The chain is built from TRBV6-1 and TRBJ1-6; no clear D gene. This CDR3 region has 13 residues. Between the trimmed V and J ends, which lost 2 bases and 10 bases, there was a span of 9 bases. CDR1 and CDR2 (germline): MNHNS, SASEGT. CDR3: CASSEREGSPLHF. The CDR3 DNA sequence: TGTGCCAGCAGTGAACGCGAAGGGTCACCCCTCCACTTT.

CDR3 nucleotides: TGTGCCAGCAGCTCACGGGGGCAATATGGCTACACCTTC. Its translation: CASSSRGQYGYTF. The chain links TRBV7-2 to TRBJ1-2, with D possibly TRBD1 on 6 matching bases. Germline V lookup: CDR1 SGHTA, CDR2 FQGNSA. The length of the CDR3 is 13 residues. Trimming cost V 4 bases and J 5 bases, with 11 bases left between them. Looking up the rest from reference TRBV7-2 and TRBJ1-2 gives the full variable domain: GAGVSQSPSNKVTEKGKDVELRCDPISGHTALYWYRQSLGQGLEFLIYFQGNSAPDKSGLPSDRFSAERTGGSVSTLTIQRTQQEDSAVYLCASSSRGQYGYTFGSGTRLTVV.

The CDR3: CASSFQRNYNEQFF. DNA of the CDR3: TGTGCCAGCAGCTTCCAGCGGAACTACAATGAGCAGTTCTTC. This chain connects TRBV5-6 to TRBJ2-1; tentative D call: TRBD2 (5 bases). Germline lookup yields CDR1 SGHDT and CDR2 YYEEEE. V shed 2 bases and J shed 3 bases, with 9 bases lying between them. There are 14 residues in the CDR3.

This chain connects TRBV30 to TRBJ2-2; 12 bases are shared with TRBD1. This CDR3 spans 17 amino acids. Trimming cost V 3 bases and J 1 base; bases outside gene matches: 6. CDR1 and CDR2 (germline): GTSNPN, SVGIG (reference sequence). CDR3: CAWRGTGGAVNTGELFF. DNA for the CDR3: TGTGCCTGGAGGGGGACAGGGGGCGCGGTGAACACCGGGGAGCTGTTTTTT.

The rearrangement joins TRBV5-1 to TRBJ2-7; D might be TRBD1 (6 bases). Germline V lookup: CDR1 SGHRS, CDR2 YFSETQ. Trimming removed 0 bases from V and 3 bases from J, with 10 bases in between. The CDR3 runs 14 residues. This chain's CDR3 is CASSLGGQNYEQYF. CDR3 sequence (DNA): TGCGCCAGCAGCTTGGGCGGACAGAACTACGAGCAGTACTTC.

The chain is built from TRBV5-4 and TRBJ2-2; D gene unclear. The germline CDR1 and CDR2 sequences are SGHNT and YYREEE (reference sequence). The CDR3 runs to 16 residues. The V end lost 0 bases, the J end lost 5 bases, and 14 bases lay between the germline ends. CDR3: CASSLAPGASTGELFF. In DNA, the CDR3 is TGTGCCAGCAGCTTGGCCCCAGGAGCGAGTACCGGGGAGCTGTTTTTT. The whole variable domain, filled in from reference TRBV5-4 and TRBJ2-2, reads ETGVTQSPTHLIKTRGQQVTLRCSSQSGHNTVSWYQQALGQGPQFIFQYYREEENGRGNFPPRFSGLQFPNYSSELNVNALELDDSALYLCASSLAPGASTGELFFGEGSRLTVL.

The CDR3 protein is CASSFLEQGMGTEAFF. CDR3 coding DNA: TGTGCCAGCAGCTTCCTCGAACAGGGGATGGGGACTGAAGCTTTCTTT. The chain links TRBV7-3 to TRBJ1-1, with 7 bases fitting TRBD1. Germline loops: CDR1 SGHTA, CDR2 FQGTGA. Losses at the gene ends were 3 bases for V and 5 bases for J; bases not matched to a gene: 12. The CDR3 extends over 16 amino acids. The full variable domain, in which reference TRBV7-3 and TRBJ1-1 provide the parts outside the CDR3, is GAGVSQTPSNKVTEKGKYVELRCDPISGHTALYWYRQSLGQGPEFLIYFQGTGAADDSGLPNDRFFAVRPEGSVSTLKIQRTERGDSAVYLCASSFLEQGMGTEAFFGQGTRLTVV.

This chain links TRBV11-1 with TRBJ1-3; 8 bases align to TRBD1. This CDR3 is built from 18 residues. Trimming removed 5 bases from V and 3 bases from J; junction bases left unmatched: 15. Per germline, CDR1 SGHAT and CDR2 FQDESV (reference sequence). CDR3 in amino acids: CASSQPRRQGAVGNTIYF. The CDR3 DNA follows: TGTGCCAGCAGCCAGCCGCGTCGGCAGGGGGCTGTTGGAAACACCATATATTTT.

The CDR3 DNA is TGTGCCAGCAGTGGGGGGGGGCAGCCTTTTAATCAGCCCCAGCATTTT. As protein: CASSGGGQPFNQPQHF. The rearrangement links TRBV6-1 to TRBJ1-5; a possible D gene is TRBD1 (6 bases). Trimming stripped 4 bases from V and 4 bases from J, with 17 bases between. The CDR3 loop spans 16 amino acids. Germline-derived CDR1 and CDR2 are MNHNS and SASEGT.

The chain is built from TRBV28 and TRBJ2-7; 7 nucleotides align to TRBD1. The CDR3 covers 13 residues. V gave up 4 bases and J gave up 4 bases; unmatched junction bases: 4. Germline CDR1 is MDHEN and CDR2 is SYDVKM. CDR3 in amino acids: CASSSGQVYEQYF. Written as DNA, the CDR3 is TGTGCCAGCAGTTCAGGACAGGTTTACGAGCAGTACTTC.

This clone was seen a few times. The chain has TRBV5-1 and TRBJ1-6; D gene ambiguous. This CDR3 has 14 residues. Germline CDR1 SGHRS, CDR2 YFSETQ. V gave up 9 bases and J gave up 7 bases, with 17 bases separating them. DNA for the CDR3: TGCGCCACCCGAATCGGGGTGGGGAATTCACCCCTCCACTTT. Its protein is CATRIGVGNSPLHF.

Here the CDR3 DNA reads TGTGCCAGCAGCTTAGCCGCTGGCAAAGGGTCATACAATGAGCAGTTCTTC. Its protein is CASSLAAGKGSYNEQFF. The chain uses TRBV7-8 and TRBJ2-1; D is undetermined. Germline values: CDR1 SGHVS, CDR2 FQNEAQ. The V gene lost 0 bases and the J gene lost 4 bases, with 16 bases spanning the gap. The CDR3 is 17 amino acids.

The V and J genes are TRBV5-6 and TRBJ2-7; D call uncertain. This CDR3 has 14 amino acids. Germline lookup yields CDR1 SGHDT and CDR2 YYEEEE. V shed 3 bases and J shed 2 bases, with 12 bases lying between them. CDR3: CASSYPQRAYEQYF. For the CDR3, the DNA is TGTGCCAGCAGCTACCCGCAACGAGCCTACGAGCAGTACTTC.

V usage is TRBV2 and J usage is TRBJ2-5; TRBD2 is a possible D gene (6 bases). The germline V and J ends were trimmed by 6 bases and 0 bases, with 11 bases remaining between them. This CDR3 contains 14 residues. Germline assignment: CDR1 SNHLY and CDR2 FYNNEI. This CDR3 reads CASSQRAYQETQYF. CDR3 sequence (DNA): TGTGCCAGCAGCCAGCGGGCCTACCAAGAGACCCAGTACTTC.

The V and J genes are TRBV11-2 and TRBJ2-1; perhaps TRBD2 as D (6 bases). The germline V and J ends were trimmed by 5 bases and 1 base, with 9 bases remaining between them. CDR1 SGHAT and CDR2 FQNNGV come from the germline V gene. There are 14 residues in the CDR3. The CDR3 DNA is TGTGCCAGCAGCCGGGACTCATCCTACAATGAGCAGTTCTTC. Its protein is CASSRDSSYNEQFF.

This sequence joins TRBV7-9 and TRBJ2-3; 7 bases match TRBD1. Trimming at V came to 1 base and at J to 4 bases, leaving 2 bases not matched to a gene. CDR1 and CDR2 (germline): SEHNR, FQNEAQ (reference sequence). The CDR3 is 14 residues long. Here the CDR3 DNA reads TGTGCCAGCAGCTTAGTGGGACAGTCAGATACGCAGTATTTT. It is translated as CASSLVGQSDTQYF.

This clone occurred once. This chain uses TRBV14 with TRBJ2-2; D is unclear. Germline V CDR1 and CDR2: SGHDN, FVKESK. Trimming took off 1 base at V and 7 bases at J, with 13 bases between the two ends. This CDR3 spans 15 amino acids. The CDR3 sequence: CASSQGKIGGGELFF. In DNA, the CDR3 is TGTGCCAGCAGCCAAGGGAAGATCGGTGGCGGGGAGCTGTTTTTT.

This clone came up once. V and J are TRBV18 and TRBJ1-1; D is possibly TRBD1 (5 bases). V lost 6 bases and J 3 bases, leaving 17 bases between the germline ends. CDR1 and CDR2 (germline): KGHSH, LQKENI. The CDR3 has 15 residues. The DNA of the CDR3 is TGTGCCAGCTCCCCGGGGGTACAGGCCGACACTGAAGCTTTCTTT. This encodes CASSPGVQADTEAFF.